One and the same sample provided the 32 T cell receptor beta chains below, sequenced in a study of blood T cell repertoires in COVID-19 (dated by TCRdb to 2018 to 2020). To prepare the library, the immunoSEQ multiplex PCR assay was applied. TCRdb obtained this table from immuneACCESS and retained in-frame rearrangements with V and J assigned. These tables miss some clones; where compared with another copy, unresolved V genes account for less than half of the shortfall, and the remainder is unexplained. Here the sample has 30,000 or so clones; roughly 82% occur a single time. 40% to 50% of the sample goes to the ten largest clones. The sequenced sample was peripheral blood. Receptors originate from an elderly man with active or convalescent COVID-19.

The rearrangement uses TRBV19 and TRBJ2-1; 13 bases align to TRBD2. The CDR3 spans 16 residues. Germline V gene lookup returns CDR1 LNHDA and CDR2 SQIVND (reference sequence). V gave up 5 bases and J gave up 7 bases; unmatched junction bases: 8. The chain's CDR3 is CASSPRLAGGHNEQFF. CDR3 DNA sequence: TGTGCCAGTAGTCCGAGACTAGCGGGAGGTCATAATGAGCAGTTCTTC.

CDR3 nucleotide sequence: TGTGCCAGCAGCGTATTTGATAGCCGAACAGATACGCAGTATTTT. Translated: CASSVFDSRTDTQYF. V usage is TRBV9 and J usage is TRBJ2-3; no reliable D call. In germline, CDR1 is SGDLS, CDR2 YYNGEE. The CDR3 runs 15 residues. The ends were cut back, 1 base at V and 3 bases at J, with 12 bases in the middle.

The rearrangement joins TRBV5-4 to TRBJ1-1; 10 nucleotides line up with TRBD1. Germline V gene data show CDR1 as SGHNT and CDR2 as YYREEE (reference sequence). Germline trimming cut 4 bases from V and 11 bases from J; bases unmatched to any gene: 11. CDR3 size: 14 residues. The CDR3 DNA follows: TGTGCCAGCAGCCTCCGGGACAGGGGAAATAGGGCTTTCTTT. Its translation is CASSLRDRGNRAFF.

Ten or more counts support this clone. V is TRBV2 and J is TRBJ2-1; 13 bases are a match to TRBD2. CDR1 and CDR2 (germline): SNHLY, FYNNEI. CDR3 length equals 16 residues. The V segment lost 6 bases and the J segment 9 bases; nucleotides outside the gene matches: 11. CDR3 loop: CASRDRLAGGSGEQFF. The CDR3 nucleotides read TGTGCCAGCAGAGACCGACTAGCGGGAGGAAGTGGTGAGCAGTTCTTC.

The genes are TRBV19 and TRBJ2-2; 10 nucleotides align to TRBD1. V lost 1 base, J lost 6 bases, and 11 bases stayed unmatched. Germline CDR1 and CDR2: LNHDA and SQIVND (reference sequence). The CDR3 runs 18 residues. The CDR3 DNA follows: TGTGCCAGTAGTATAGCTCGTCTGGGACAGGGGAATCCCGGGGAGCTGTTTTTT. Amino acids: CASSIARLGQGNPGELFF.

A note on this clone: Other nucleotide sequences in the sample specify the same CDR3. The rearrangement uses TRBV28 and TRBJ2-1, with D possibly being TRBD1 (6 bases). Per germline, CDR1 MDHEN and CDR2 SYDVKM. The V gene lost 2 bases and the J gene lost 4 bases, with 9 bases spanning the gap. The CDR3 sequence is 14 residues long. CDR3 DNA: TGTGCCAGCAGTTTAGCAGGGGAGTACAATGAGCAGTTCTTC. Residues: CASSLAGEYNEQFF. The whole variable domain, remainder taken from reference TRBV28 and TRBJ2-1, is DVKVTQSSRYLVKRTGEKVFLECVQDMDHENMFWYRQDPGLGLRLIYFSYDVKMKEKGDIPEGYSVSREKKERFSLILESASTNQTSMYLCASSLAGEYNEQFFGPGTRLTVL.

The table lists this clone with a few counts. V and J are TRBV6-1 and TRBJ2-5; D possibly corresponds to TRBD2 (6 bases). The germline CDR1 and CDR2 sequences are MNHNS and SASEGT. V was shortened by 2 bases and J by 7 bases, with 11 bases between the two germline ends. The CDR3 covers 13 residues. The CDR3 protein is CASSEYGGRTQYF. For the CDR3, the DNA is TGTGCCAGCAGTGAATACGGGGGACGGACCCAGTACTTC.

This clone was recorded once. The chain uses TRBV4-2 and TRBJ2-3, with 10 positions matching TRBD2. CDR3 length: 19 amino acids. Germline loops: CDR1 LGHNA, CDR2 YNFKEQ. V trimming: 0 bases; J trimming: 0 bases; junction bases outside the gene matches: 9. This CDR3 is CASSQDRSSGGISTDTQYF. The DNA for the CDR3 is TGTGCCAGCAGCCAAGATCGGTCTAGCGGGGGAATAAGCACAGATACGCAGTATTTT.

CDR3 sequence: CASSIVARVGEKLFF. CDR3 nucleotide sequence: TGTGCCAGTAGTATAGTAGCGAGGGTCGGTGAAAAACTGTTTTTT. The genes are TRBV19 and TRBJ1-4; D is unresolved. This CDR3 spans 15 amino acids. The V gene's germline CDR1 is LNHDA and CDR2 SQIVND (reference sequence). The V end was cut by 1 base, the J end by 7 bases, with 13 bases between.

The count of this clone is one. The chain has TRBV25-1 and TRBJ2-6; maybe TRBD1 (7 bases). Germline lookup yields CDR1 MGHDK and CDR2 SYGVNS. The V end was cut by 7 bases, the J end by 2 bases, with 18 bases between. The CDR3 is made up of 17 amino acids. In DNA form, the CDR3 reads TGTGCCAGCATACCTTCGACAGGGAGGCCTGGGGCCAACGTCCTGACTTTC. Amino acid sequence: CASIPSTGRPGANVLTF.

V usage is TRBV18 and J usage is TRBJ2-7; 7 nucleotides line up with TRBD2. Germline V gene lookup returns CDR1 KGHSH and CDR2 LQKENI. The ends lost 2 bases at V and 6 bases at J; junction bases unmatched: 13. CDR3 size: 16 residues. DNA for the CDR3: TGTGCCAGCTCACCAAGGTACAGCGGGGACCAGAGCGAGCAGTACTTC. Amino acid sequence: CASSPRYSGDQSEQYF.

This clone was seen a single time. V gene TRBV5-1 combines with J gene TRBJ2-1; TRBD2 matches 8 bases. This CDR3 is 16 amino acids long. Germline-derived CDR1 and CDR2 are SGHRS and YFSETQ. V lost 0 bases, J lost 6 bases, and 8 bases stayed unmatched. Written as DNA, the CDR3 is TGCGCCAGCAGCTTGGTTCCGGGAGGGGTCTTCAATGAGCAGTTCTTC. As protein: CASSLVPGGVFNEQFF.

The chain joins TRBV2 to TRBJ2-1; D ambiguous. This CDR3 contains 13 residues. Germline CDR1 and CDR2: SNHLY and FYNNEI. V dropped 8 bases and J dropped 0 bases, with 8 bases sitting between them. The CDR3 nucleotides read TGTGCCAGCGGGTGGAGCTCCTACAATGAGCAGTTCTTC. Translation: CASGWSSYNEQFF. Full variable domain (missing parts from reference TRBV2 and TRBJ2-1): EPEVTQTPSHQVTQMGQEVILRCVPISNHLYFYWYRQILGQKVEFLVSFYNNEISEKSEIFDDQFSVERPDGSNFTLKIRSTKLEDSAMYFCASGWSSYNEQFFGPGTRLTVL.

The CDR3 DNA reads TGTGCCTGGAGTGTTAGGAGACAGGGGGCGACGATAACTTCTGGGGCCAACGTCCTGACTTTC. Its protein product is CAWSVRRQGATITSGANVLTF. The J gene is TRBJ2-6, the V gene TRBV30, with 10 bases that match TRBD1. The V gene end was trimmed by 0 bases and the J gene end by 1 base; junction bases not matched to a gene: 15. This CDR3 comprises 21 residues. Germline V gene lookup returns CDR1 GTSNPN and CDR2 SVGIG (reference sequence).

J is TRBJ1-4 and V is TRBV6-2 or TRBV6-3, with D perhaps matching TRBD1 (6 bases). The germline V gene encodes CDR1 MNHEY and CDR2 SVGEGT. V was cut by 4 bases and J by 6 bases, with 12 bases left in between. CDR3 size: 14 residues. The CDR3 loop is CASSSDRGDEKLFF. The CDR3 coding sequence is TGTGCCAGCAGTTCGGACAGAGGAGATGAAAAACTGTTTTTT.

The gene calls are TRBV19 and TRBJ2-5, with D tentatively TRBD2 (5 bases). Looked up from germline, CDR1 is LNHDA and CDR2 is SQIVND (reference sequence). The CDR3 has 15 amino acids. Trimming shortened V by 4 bases and J by 5 bases, and 17 bases separated the two germline ends. CDR3 sequence (DNA): TGTGCCAGTAGTAGATCGGTTGAGGGCGGGGAGACCCAGTACTTC. It translates to CASSRSVEGGETQYF. Supplemented by reference TRBV19 and TRBJ2-5, the full variable domain reads DGGITQSPKYLFRKEGQNVTLSCEQNLNHDAMYWYRQDPGQGLRLIYYSQIVNDFQKGDIAEGYSVSREKKESFPLTVTSAQKNPTAFYLCASSRSVEGGETQYFGPGTRLLVL.

Only one count was recorded for this clone. V usage is TRBV14 and J usage is TRBJ2-1; a possible D gene is TRBD1 (6 bases). The CDR3 has 12 residues. Trimming pared 4 bases from V and 13 bases from J, leaving 14 bases between. Germline lookup yields CDR1 SGHDN and CDR2 FVKESK. The CDR3 DNA reads TGTGCCAGCAGCCCAGTCGGACAGCCCCAGTTCTTC. It yields the protein CASSPVGQPQFF.

In its sample, this clone was seen once. The genes are TRBV7-8 and TRBJ2-7; D possibly corresponds to TRBD2 (5 bases). Trimming shortened V by 0 bases and J by 5 bases, and 8 bases separated the two germline ends. Germline V gene data show CDR1 as SGHVS and CDR2 as FQNEAQ. This CDR3 spans 13 amino acids. The CDR3 loop is CASSLARADEQYF. CDR3 coding DNA: TGTGCCAGCAGCTTAGCGCGGGCGGACGAGCAGTACTTC.

This chain joins TRBV20-1 and TRBJ2-5, with D possibly TRBD1 on 6 matching bases. V dropped 3 bases and J dropped 4 bases, with 12 bases sitting between them. The germline gives CDR1 DFQATT, CDR2 SNEGSKA (reference sequence). The CDR3 has 13 amino acids. DNA of the CDR3: TGCAGTGCTAGTTCGCCCAGGGGAGAGACCCAGTACTTC. Translated, it gives CSASSPRGETQYF.

This chain uses TRBV30 with TRBJ2-6; 11 nucleotides match TRBD2. V was pared by 8 bases and J by 0 bases, with 6 bases of the junction left unmatched. Germline V gene lookup returns CDR1 GTSNPN and CDR2 SVGIG (reference sequence). CDR3 length: 16 residues. The CDR3 region has the DNA TGTGCCAACGGACTAGCGGGCCTCTCTGGGGCCAACGTCCTGACTTTC. This translates into CANGLAGLSGANVLTF.

This rearrangement joins TRBV7-2 to TRBJ1-2; D may be TRBD1 (6 bases). CDR1 SGHTA and CDR2 FQGNSA come from the germline V gene. The CDR3 is made up of 14 amino acids. V was pared by 5 bases and J by 2 bases, with 12 bases between. The CDR3 nucleotides read TGTGCCAGCAGCCCAGGACAGCAAAACTATGGCTACACCTTC. Translation: CASSPGQQNYGYTF. Drawing the rest from reference TRBV7-2 and TRBJ1-2, the complete variable domain is GAGVSQSPSNKVTEKGKDVELRCDPISGHTALYWYRQSLGQGLEFLIYFQGNSAPDKSGLPSDRFSAERTGGSVSTLTIQRTQQEDSAVYLCASSPGQQNYGYTFGSGTRLTVV.

The chain joins TRBV9 to TRBJ2-1, with 7 bases that match TRBD2. The CDR3 has 15 residues. V lost 2 bases and J lost 8; bases outside the gene matches: 10. The germline gives CDR1 SGDLS, CDR2 YYNGEE. CDR3 sequence reads: CASSVGREPLHEQFF. Here the CDR3 DNA reads TGTGCCAGCAGCGTGGGGCGGGAGCCCCTCCATGAGCAGTTCTTC.

This clone was picked up one time. The J gene is TRBJ2-7, the V gene TRBV18, with D perhaps TRBD2 (6 bases). V was pared by 3 bases and J by 2 bases, with 20 bases between. Germline lookup yields CDR1 KGHSH and CDR2 LQKENI. The CDR3 has 17 amino acids. CDR3 bases: TGTGCCAGCTCACCGTCTCCGGGACTCCAAACTCCCTACGAGCAGTACTTC. Encoded protein: CASSPSPGLQTPYEQYF.

The chain joins TRBV6-5 to TRBJ2-7; D is possibly TRBD1 (6 bases). Germline V gives CDR1 MNHEY, CDR2 SVGAGI. This CDR3 is 15 amino acids long. Deletions cut 2 bases from V and 2 bases from J, with 13 bases between. The CDR3 protein is CASSYAGAPPYEQYF. The CDR3 nucleotides are TGTGCCAGCAGTTACGCAGGGGCGCCTCCCTACGAGCAGTACTTC.

In this sample, this clone turned up once. The chain employs TRBV11-3 and TRBJ2-7; 9 nucleotides agree with TRBD2. V lost 6 bases, J lost 0 bases, and 9 bases stayed unmatched. Germline CDR1 is SGHNT and CDR2 is YENEEA. This CDR3 is built from 16 residues. Written as DNA, the CDR3 is TGTGCCAGCAGTTTCAGACTAGCGGACAGCTCCTACGAGCAGTACTTC. As protein: CASSFRLADSSYEQYF.

The sample holds a few counts of this clone. The rearrangement links TRBV3-1 (or the pseudogene TRBV3-2) to TRBJ2-3, with a tentative D call TRBD2 (6 bases). The CDR3 is 15 amino acids. Germline-derived CDR1 and CDR2 are LGHDT and YNNKEL (reference sequence). The ends were cut back, 2 bases at V and 3 bases at J, with 12 bases in the middle. The DNA for the CDR3 is TGTGCCAGCAGCCAACGGGCCGGGAGAACAGATACGCAGTATTTT. Translation gives CASSQRAGRTDTQYF.

The V call is TRBV10-3, the J call TRBJ1-1; D is undetermined. Trimming took off 7 bases at V and 1 base at J, with 10 bases between the two ends. Germline V CDR1 and CDR2: ENHRY, SYGVKD. The CDR3 loop spans 13 amino acids. CDR3 bases: TGTGCCATCAAATTGGAGCCGAACACTGAAGCTTTCTTT. Translating it yields CAIKLEPNTEAFF.

The chain carries TRBV11-2 and TRBJ2-1; 14 bases map to TRBD2. V was pared by 6 bases and J by 7 bases, with 8 bases of the junction left unmatched. The CDR3 contains 16 residues. CDR1 SGHAT and CDR2 FQNNGV come from the germline V gene. CDR3 in DNA: TGTGCCAGCAGGCAACCGGGACTAGCGGGAGTAAATGAGCAGTTCTTC. The encoded protein is CASRQPGLAGVNEQFF.

This chain connects TRBV7-8 to TRBJ2-1, with 11 nucleotides matching TRBD1. After removal of 2 bases from V and 5 bases from J, the junction contained 5 bases not matched to a gene. The CDR3 sequence is 16 residues long. Germline values: CDR1 SGHVS, CDR2 FQNEAQ. The CDR3 region has the DNA TGTGCCAGCAGCTTATTGTGGACAGGGGGCCACAATGAGCAGTTCTTC. Amino acids: CASSLLWTGGHNEQFF.

Only one count was recorded for this clone. The chain is built from TRBV5-1 and TRBJ1-1, with 9 bases matching TRBD1. CDR1 and CDR2 from the germline V gene are SGHRS and YFSETQ. V shed 1 base, J shed 10 bases, and the junction held 8 bases outside the gene matches. The CDR3 contains 14 residues. CDR3: CASSLSATGGSAFF. The CDR3 region has the DNA TGCGCCAGCAGCTTGTCCGCCACAGGGGGCTCAGCTTTCTTT.

In its sample, this clone was seen once. The V call is TRBV4-2, the J call TRBJ1-3; 9 nucleotides match TRBD1. Trimming cost V 1 base and J 2 bases; bases outside gene matches: 6. The CDR3 extends over 17 amino acids. Germline V lookup: CDR1 LGHNA, CDR2 YNFKEQ. Here the CDR3 DNA reads TGTGCCAGCAGCCAAGTGCCGACAGGGGGTGCTGGAAACACCATATATTTT. The encoded protein is CASSQVPTGGAGNTIYF.

The chain has TRBV2 and TRBJ1-1; D is unresolved. The germline V gene encodes CDR1 SNHLY and CDR2 FYNNEI. V was trimmed by 0 bases and J by 7 bases, leaving 6 bases between them. CDR3 length equals 12 residues. DNA for the CDR3: TGTGCCAGCAGTGAAGCGATCTATGAAGCTTTCTTT. Amino acid sequence: CASSEAIYEAFF.